These 32 T cell receptor beta chains came from one sample sequenced in a study of T cell responses to AZD1222 COVID-19 vaccine. Produced via immunoSEQ multiplex PCR; TCRdb's table is partial and in-frame only. The top ten clones hold 1.3% of a sample with approximately 140,000 clones, 94% of them seen once. The sequenced sample was peripheral blood, obtained on day 0 of AZD1222 vaccination. The receptors originated from an adult in good health.

The rearrangement uses TRBV5-1 and TRBJ1-1; D is perhaps TRBD1 (6 bases). Trimming removed 1 base from V and 5 bases from J, with 12 bases in between. CDR1 SGHRS and CDR2 YFSETQ come from the germline V gene. There are 14 residues in the CDR3. In DNA, the CDR3 is TGCGCCAGCAGCTTGTCAGGGGAGGTTACTGAAGCTTTCTTT. As protein: CASSLSGEVTEAFF.

The sample holds one count of this clone. J is TRBJ1-1 and V is TRBV11-2; D unclear. Looked up from germline, CDR1 is SGHAT and CDR2 is FQNNGV. Trimming took 1 base from V and 1 from J, leaving 7 bases between them. This CDR3 contains 14 residues. The CDR3 spells CASSLAHRNTEAFF. CDR3 DNA sequence: TGTGCCAGCAGCTTAGCTCACCGGAACACTGAAGCTTTCTTT.

The V and J genes are TRBV10-3 and TRBJ1-1; 8 nucleotides agree with TRBD1. V lost 2 bases to trimming and J lost 5 bases; unmatched junction nucleotides: 10. The CDR3 has 16 amino acids. Germline V gene sequence: CDR1 ENHRY, CDR2 SYGVKD. For the CDR3, the DNA is TGTGCCATCAGTGAGGCGCCCCAGGGGGCATGGACTGAAGCTTTCTTT. Residues: CAISEAPQGAWTEAFF.

The chain joins TRBV12-5 to TRBJ2-3; D unclear. This CDR3 contains 11 residues. The V end was cut by 6 bases, the J end by 2 bases, with 3 bases between. Looked up from germline, CDR1 is LGHNT and CDR2 is FRNRAP. CDR3 nucleotides: TGTGCTAGTGGGCACACAGATACGCAGTATTTT. It encodes CASGHTDTQYF.

The gene calls are TRBV28 and TRBJ2-2, with 10 bases identical to TRBD2. V lost 5 bases and J lost 0; bases outside the gene matches: 6. The germline V gene has CDR1 MDHEN and CDR2 SYDVKM. The CDR3 runs 17 residues. The CDR3: CASSKGLARANTGELFF. DNA for the CDR3: TGTGCCAGCAGTAAGGGACTAGCGAGAGCGAACACCGGGGAGCTGTTTTTT.

The chain employs TRBV27 and TRBJ2-5; 10 positions match TRBD2. The length of the CDR3 is 15 residues. The V segment lost 3 bases and the J segment 4 bases; nucleotides outside the gene matches: 5. CDR1 is MNHEY and CDR2 is SMNVEV in the germline V gene (reference sequence). In DNA form, the CDR3 reads TGTGCCAGCAGTTTCGAAGCGGGGGGGGCAGAGACCCAGTACTTC. It codes for CASSFEAGGAETQYF.

V gene TRBV6-5 combines with J gene TRBJ1-2; D remains unclear. The CDR3 sequence is 14 residues long. CDR1 and CDR2 from the germline V gene are MNHEY and SVGAGI. The ends were cut back, 0 bases at V and 4 bases at J, with 9 bases in the middle. CDR3 loop: CASSYSSQIYGYTF. CDR3 DNA sequence: TGTGCCAGCAGTTACTCGAGTCAGATCTATGGCTACACCTTC.

The chain is built from TRBV9 and TRBJ2-3; the match to TRBD2 covers 10 bases. The V gene end was trimmed by 4 bases and the J gene end by 6 bases; junction bases not matched to a gene: 8. The CDR3 loop spans 15 amino acids. The germline gives CDR1 SGDLS, CDR2 YYNGEE. CDR3 protein: CASSTLAGVRDTQYF. As DNA, the CDR3 is TGTGCCAGCAGCACCCTAGCGGGAGTCAGGGATACGCAGTATTTT.

The chain links TRBV7-9 to TRBJ1-2, with D possibly TRBD1 on 5 matching bases. Germline loops: CDR1 SEHNR, CDR2 FQNEAQ (reference sequence). Trimming shortened V by 1 base and J by 8 bases, and 14 bases separated the two germline ends. The CDR3 consists of 14 residues. Here the CDR3 DNA reads TGTGCCAGCAGCTTAGTAAGGACAACGCAGGGCTACACCTTC. It translates to CASSLVRTTQGYTF.

The chain employs TRBV5-8 and TRBJ1-1, with TRBD1 matching over 7 bases. The J segment lost 1 base and the V segment lost 0 bases, leaving 0 bases of the junction unmatched. The CDR3 covers 14 residues. Germline lookup yields CDR1 SGHTS and CDR2 YDEGEE. CDR3 residues: CASSLGTGNTEAFF. CDR3 nucleotides: TGTGCCAGCAGCTTGGGGACAGGGAACACTGAAGCTTTCTTT.

This clone was observed a handful of times. The chain recombines TRBV4-3 with TRBJ1-4, with D tentatively TRBD1 (5 bases). Looked up from germline, CDR1 is LGHNA and CDR2 is YSLEER. The CDR3 length is 15 residues. Trimming stripped 1 base from V and 0 bases from J, with 6 bases between. CDR3 region: CASSQGQTTNEKLFF. The CDR3 DNA follows: TGCGCCAGCAGCCAAGGACAGACAACTAATGAAAAACTGTTTTTT.

This clone was counted at least ten times. This sequence joins TRBV3-1 (or the pseudogene TRBV3-2) and TRBJ1-5; 8 bases match TRBD1. Trimming removed 1 base from V and 8 bases from J; junction bases left unmatched: 10. Germline V gives CDR1 LGHDT, CDR2 YNNKEL (reference sequence). The CDR3 contains 16 residues. This chain's CDR3 is CASSQAGDRTSKPQHF. CDR3 coding DNA: TGTGCCAGCAGCCAAGCGGGGGACAGGACCTCTAAGCCCCAGCATTTT.

The CDR3 is CASSEFGRGYTF. The CDR3 region has the DNA TGTGCCAGCAGTGAATTCGGCAGGGGCTACACCTTC. The chain is built from TRBV25-1 and TRBJ1-2; unclear D gene. This CDR3 comprises 12 residues. Germline V gene sequence: CDR1 MGHDK, CDR2 SYGVNS. The V and J ends lost 1 base and 8 bases respectively, with 8 bases between them.

This rearrangement joins TRBV28 to TRBJ2-1, with D maybe TRBD2 (6 bases). Deletions cut 7 bases from V and 0 bases from J, with 10 bases between. The length of the CDR3 is 14 residues. Looked up from germline, CDR1 is MDHEN and CDR2 is SYDVKM. The CDR3 spells CASKGGLSYNEQFF. CDR3 coding DNA: TGTGCCAGCAAAGGAGGGCTCTCCTACAATGAGCAGTTCTTC.

This chain joins TRBV9 and TRBJ2-7, with D unresolved. Germline V gene data show CDR1 as SGDLS and CDR2 as YYNGEE. The CDR3 totals 14 residues. Deletions cut 0 bases from V and 3 bases from J, with 10 bases between. CDR3 sequence reads: CASSVDSGNYEQYV. In nucleotides, the CDR3 is TGTGCCAGCAGCGTAGATAGTGGAAACTACGAGCAGTACGTC.

The chain uses TRBV7-3 and TRBJ2-5, with 8 bases aligning to TRBD1. J gave up 5 bases and V 4 bases, and 12 bases lay outside the gene matches. The germline CDR1 and CDR2 sequences are SGHTA and FQGTGA. There are 16 residues in the CDR3. DNA for the CDR3: TGTGCCAGCAGCTCCAACCTTGGACAGGGCGGGGAGACCCAGTACTTC. This codes for CASSSNLGQGGETQYF.

The rearrangement links TRBV7-8 to TRBJ2-7, with TRBD1 matching over 9 bases. Germline CDR1 and CDR2: SGHVS and FQNEAQ. CDR3 length: 15 residues. V shed 6 bases and J 3 bases; nucleotides not matched to a gene: 9. CDR3 nucleotides: TGTGCCAGCAGTAGGTGGAGGACAGGGGTCTACGAGCAGTACGTC. Amino acids: CASSRWRTGVYEQYV.

The chain has TRBV4-1 and TRBJ2-1; 7 bases match TRBD2. V lost 0 bases and J lost 0; bases outside the gene matches: 11. The CDR3 is 19 residues long. Germline V gene sequence: CDR1 MGHRA, CDR2 YSYEKL. CDR3 DNA: TGCGCCAGCAGCCAAGATATACGGGAGGTACCCTCCTCCTACAATGAGCAGTTCTTC. Encoded protein: CASSQDIREVPSSYNEQFF.

The V gene is TRBV5-1, the J gene TRBJ1-1, with a weak D call TRBD1 (5 bases). The CDR3 runs to 15 residues. Germline V gives CDR1 SGHRS, CDR2 YFSETQ. Deletions cut 3 bases from V and 5 bases from J, with 17 bases between. The CDR3 DNA follows: TGCGCCAGCAGCTGGGGACCAGACAGAAGAACTGAAGCTTTCTTT. Its translation: CASSWGPDRRTEAFF. The full variable domain, in which reference TRBV5-1 and TRBJ1-1 provide the parts outside the CDR3, is KAGVTQTPRYLIKTRGQQVTLSCSPISGHRSVSWYQQTPGQGLQFLFEYFSETQRNKGNFPGRFSGRQFSNSRSEMNVSTLELGDSALYLCASSWGPDRRTEAFFGQGTRLTVV.

The rearrangement links TRBV28 to TRBJ2-5; 10 positions agree with TRBD2. V trimming: 5 bases; J trimming: 4 bases; junction bases outside the gene matches: 13. The CDR3 consists of 17 residues. CDR1 is MDHEN and CDR2 is SYDVKM in the germline V gene. The CDR3 loop is CASSPTRQRGGRETQYF. CDR3 sequence (DNA): TGTGCCAGCAGTCCGACCCGGCAGCGGGGGGGCCGAGAGACCCAGTACTTC.

This clone appeared a single time. The chain is built from TRBV5-4 and TRBJ1-1; no definite D call. Germline loops: CDR1 SGHNT, CDR2 YYREEE (reference sequence). The CDR3 has 12 amino acids. Trimming left V 4 bases short and J 2 bases short, with 6 bases between. The CDR3 protein is CASSLVNTEAFF. Written as DNA, the CDR3 is TGTGCCAGCAGCCTCGTAAACACTGAAGCTTTCTTT.

This rearrangement joins TRBV2 to TRBJ2-5, with D possibly matching TRBD1 (5 bases). Trimming pared 6 bases from V and 0 bases from J, leaving 8 bases between. Germline V gene data show CDR1 as SNHLY and CDR2 as FYNNEI. The CDR3 contains 13 residues. CDR3 nucleotide sequence: TGTGCCAGCAGACTGACAGACCAAGAGACCCAGTACTTC. Amino acids: CASRLTDQETQYF.

The rearrangement uses TRBV5-4 and TRBJ1-1; possibly TRBD1 for D (5 bases). The CDR3 runs to 14 residues. V dropped 0 bases and J dropped 6 bases, with 12 bases sitting between them. Germline V lookup: CDR1 SGHNT, CDR2 YYREEE (reference sequence). CDR3 residues: CASSLGAREPEAFF. As DNA, the CDR3 is TGTGCCAGCAGCTTGGGTGCCAGGGAGCCTGAAGCTTTCTTT.

V is TRBV24-1 and J is TRBJ2-5; D is possibly TRBD2 (7 bases). The germline CDR1 and CDR2 sequences are KGHDR and SFDVKD. The V end lost 4 bases, the J end lost 2 bases, and 19 bases lay between the germline ends. The CDR3 totals 17 residues. CDR3 residues: CATSDVTSGRGQETQYF. Here the CDR3 DNA reads TGTGCCACCAGTGACGTTACGTCAGGGAGGGGGCAAGAGACCCAGTACTTC.

Only a few counts were recorded for this clone. The rearrangement joins TRBV5-4 to TRBJ2-7, with 7 bases aligning to TRBD1. The V segment lost 4 bases and the J segment 3 bases; nucleotides outside the gene matches: 10. This CDR3 contains 15 residues. Germline V CDR1 and CDR2: SGHNT, YYREEE (reference sequence). For the CDR3, the DNA is TGTGCCAGCAGCCGTGGACAGGAGTACCTCTACGAGCAGTACGTC. Amino acid sequence: CASSRGQEYLYEQYV.

CDR3 DNA: TGTGCCACCAGTGAGTTAGGGGGCCGGACTGAAGCTTTCTTT. It yields the protein CATSELGGRTEAFF. This rearrangement joins TRBV24-1 to TRBJ1-1, with 7 bases that match TRBD1. Germline V gene data show CDR1 as KGHDR and CDR2 as SFDVKD. The CDR3 has 14 residues. The V gene end was trimmed by 4 bases and the J gene end by 5 bases; junction bases not matched to a gene: 6.

CDR3 amino acids: CASSFQGLPYSPLHF. CDR3 coding DNA: TGTGCCAGCAGCTTTCAGGGGCTACCTTACTCACCCCTCCACTTT. The chain recombines TRBV7-2 with TRBJ1-6; TRBD1 might be the D (6 bases). Looked up from germline, CDR1 is SGHTA and CDR2 is FQGNSA. The CDR3 is 15 amino acids. With 3 bases removed from V and 10 bases from J, the gap between germline ends came to 16 bases.

The rearrangement links TRBV6-5 to TRBJ1-1, with 8 bases matching TRBD1. The ends lost 2 bases at V and 1 base at J; junction bases unmatched: 3. The germline CDR1 and CDR2 sequences are MNHEY and SVGAGI. CDR3 length: 15 residues. CDR3 in DNA: TGTGCCAGCAGTTACAGAGGGACAGGGAACACTGAAGCTTTCTTT. Its protein is CASSYRGTGNTEAFF.

V gene TRBV7-3 combines with J gene TRBJ2-1; 9 bases are shared with TRBD2. Germline CDR1 and CDR2: SGHTA and FQGTGA. V trimming: 1 base; J trimming: 7 bases; junction bases outside the gene matches: 5. This CDR3 spans 15 amino acids. The CDR3: CASSLSGTSPNEQFF. CDR3 nucleotide sequence: TGTGCCAGCAGCTTAAGCGGGACTAGCCCGAATGAGCAGTTCTTC.

The chain links TRBV3-1 (or the pseudogene TRBV3-2) to TRBJ1-6; D not resolved. V was shortened by 1 base and J by 7 bases, with 8 bases between the two germline ends. Germline V gene lookup returns CDR1 LGHDT and CDR2 YNNKEL (reference sequence). The CDR3 runs to 14 residues. CDR3 sequence reads: CASSQAAANSPLHF. The CDR3, as DNA: TGTGCCAGCAGCCAAGCCGCAGCGAATTCACCCCTCCACTTT.

The chain recombines TRBV2 with TRBJ1-6; D unresolved. Germline V lookup: CDR1 SNHLY, CDR2 FYNNEI. This CDR3 region has 12 residues. V was shortened by 8 bases and J by 5 bases, with 7 bases between the two germline ends. CDR3 sequence (DNA): TGTGCCAGCCACAGAGATAATTCACCCCTCCACTTT. Its translation is CASHRDNSPLHF.

DNA for the CDR3: TGTGCCAGCAGCACAAGGACAGGGACCTTGTTCGCGAACACTGAAGCTTTCTTT. Protein sequence: CASSTRTGTLFANTEAFF. This chain joins TRBV7-9 and TRBJ1-1; 8 bases map to TRBD1. The germline CDR1 and CDR2 sequences are SEHNR and FQNEAQ (reference sequence). V was clipped by 5 bases and J by 1 base; unmatched bases: 15. The CDR3 runs 18 residues.